The T cell receptor beta chain under discussion was sequenced for a study of CD8 T cells in Susac syndrome. Random hexamers primed reverse transcription of about 0.5 to 1 ug RNA. A single record per CDR3 protein comes from TCRdb applying MiXCR to the immunoSEQ multiplex PCR reads. The sample lists about 120,000 distinct CDR3 sequences, roughly 94% seen once, with 0.095% to 0.1% in the top ten. V was cut by 2 bases and J by 9 bases, with 14 bases left in between. Germline CDR1 is DFQATT and CDR2 is SNEGSKA (reference sequence). There are 14 residues in the CDR3. Sequenced input: CD4+ T cells from PBMCs. The clonotype comes from a human donor in good health. This chain uses TRBV20-1 with TRBJ1-6; D unresolved. This CDR3 reads CSARKEHAGSPLHF. Written as DNA, the CDR3 is TGCAGTGCTAGAAAGGAACACGCCGGTTCACCCCTCCACTTT.